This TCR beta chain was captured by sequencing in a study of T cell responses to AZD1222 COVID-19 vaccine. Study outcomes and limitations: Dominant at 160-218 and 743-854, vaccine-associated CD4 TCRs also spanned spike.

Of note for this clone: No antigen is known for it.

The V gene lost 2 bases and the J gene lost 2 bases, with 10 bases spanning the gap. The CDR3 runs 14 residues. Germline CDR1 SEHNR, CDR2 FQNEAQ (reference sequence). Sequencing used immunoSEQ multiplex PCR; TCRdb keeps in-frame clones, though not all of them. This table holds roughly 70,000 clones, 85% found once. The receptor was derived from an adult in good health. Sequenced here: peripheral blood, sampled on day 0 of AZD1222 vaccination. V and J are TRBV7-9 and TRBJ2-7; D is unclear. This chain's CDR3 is CASSLTDGAYEQYF. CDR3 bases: TGTGCCAGCAGCTTAACTGACGGAGCCTACGAGCAGTACTTC.